This T cell receptor beta chain was recovered during a study of control samples from healthy donors and cancer patients. The CDR3 extends over 14 amino acids. The V gene's germline CDR1 is SGHTA and CDR2 FQGNSA. V lost 1 base and J lost 0, with 6 bases in between. Assay: immunoSEQ multiplex PCR; the TCRdb copy retains only in-frame clones and omits some. Of around 67,000 clones in the sample, roughly nine tenths were seen once. Sequencing was performed on PBMCs. This chain joins TRBV7-2 and TRBJ2-5, with D tentatively TRBD1 (5 bases). The TCR comes from a man in his sixties with colorectal cancer. Here the CDR3 DNA reads TGTGCCAGCAGCTTAGGGGGCAACCAAGAGACCCAGTACTTC. As protein: CASSLGGNQETQYF.